This T cell receptor beta chain stems from a study of T cell responses to AZD1222 COVID-19 vaccine. Study results and caveats: Scientists sampled the repertoires only once the peak T cell response had passed. Donor demographics were predominantly white British with a female majority; clonal diversity may be underestimated.

Sequencing was performed with immunoSEQ multiplex PCR; in TCRdb, only in-frame clones are kept and a portion is missing. Of some 130,000 clones detected, over 85% appear once; the ten largest clones hold 1.5% to 2%. On this clone: Its antigen remains unknown.

This clonotype was sampled from an adult in good health. Source: peripheral blood, taken on day 0 of AZD1222 vaccination.

CDR3 residues: CASSDRDTQYF. The CDR3 DNA is TGTGCCAGCAGTGACCGAGATACGCAGTATTTT. The chain joins TRBV25-1 to TRBJ2-3; no definite D call. The length of the CDR3 is 11 residues. The ends were cut back, 3 bases at V and 5 bases at J, with 3 bases in the middle. From germline, CDR1 is MGHDK and CDR2 SYGVNS.